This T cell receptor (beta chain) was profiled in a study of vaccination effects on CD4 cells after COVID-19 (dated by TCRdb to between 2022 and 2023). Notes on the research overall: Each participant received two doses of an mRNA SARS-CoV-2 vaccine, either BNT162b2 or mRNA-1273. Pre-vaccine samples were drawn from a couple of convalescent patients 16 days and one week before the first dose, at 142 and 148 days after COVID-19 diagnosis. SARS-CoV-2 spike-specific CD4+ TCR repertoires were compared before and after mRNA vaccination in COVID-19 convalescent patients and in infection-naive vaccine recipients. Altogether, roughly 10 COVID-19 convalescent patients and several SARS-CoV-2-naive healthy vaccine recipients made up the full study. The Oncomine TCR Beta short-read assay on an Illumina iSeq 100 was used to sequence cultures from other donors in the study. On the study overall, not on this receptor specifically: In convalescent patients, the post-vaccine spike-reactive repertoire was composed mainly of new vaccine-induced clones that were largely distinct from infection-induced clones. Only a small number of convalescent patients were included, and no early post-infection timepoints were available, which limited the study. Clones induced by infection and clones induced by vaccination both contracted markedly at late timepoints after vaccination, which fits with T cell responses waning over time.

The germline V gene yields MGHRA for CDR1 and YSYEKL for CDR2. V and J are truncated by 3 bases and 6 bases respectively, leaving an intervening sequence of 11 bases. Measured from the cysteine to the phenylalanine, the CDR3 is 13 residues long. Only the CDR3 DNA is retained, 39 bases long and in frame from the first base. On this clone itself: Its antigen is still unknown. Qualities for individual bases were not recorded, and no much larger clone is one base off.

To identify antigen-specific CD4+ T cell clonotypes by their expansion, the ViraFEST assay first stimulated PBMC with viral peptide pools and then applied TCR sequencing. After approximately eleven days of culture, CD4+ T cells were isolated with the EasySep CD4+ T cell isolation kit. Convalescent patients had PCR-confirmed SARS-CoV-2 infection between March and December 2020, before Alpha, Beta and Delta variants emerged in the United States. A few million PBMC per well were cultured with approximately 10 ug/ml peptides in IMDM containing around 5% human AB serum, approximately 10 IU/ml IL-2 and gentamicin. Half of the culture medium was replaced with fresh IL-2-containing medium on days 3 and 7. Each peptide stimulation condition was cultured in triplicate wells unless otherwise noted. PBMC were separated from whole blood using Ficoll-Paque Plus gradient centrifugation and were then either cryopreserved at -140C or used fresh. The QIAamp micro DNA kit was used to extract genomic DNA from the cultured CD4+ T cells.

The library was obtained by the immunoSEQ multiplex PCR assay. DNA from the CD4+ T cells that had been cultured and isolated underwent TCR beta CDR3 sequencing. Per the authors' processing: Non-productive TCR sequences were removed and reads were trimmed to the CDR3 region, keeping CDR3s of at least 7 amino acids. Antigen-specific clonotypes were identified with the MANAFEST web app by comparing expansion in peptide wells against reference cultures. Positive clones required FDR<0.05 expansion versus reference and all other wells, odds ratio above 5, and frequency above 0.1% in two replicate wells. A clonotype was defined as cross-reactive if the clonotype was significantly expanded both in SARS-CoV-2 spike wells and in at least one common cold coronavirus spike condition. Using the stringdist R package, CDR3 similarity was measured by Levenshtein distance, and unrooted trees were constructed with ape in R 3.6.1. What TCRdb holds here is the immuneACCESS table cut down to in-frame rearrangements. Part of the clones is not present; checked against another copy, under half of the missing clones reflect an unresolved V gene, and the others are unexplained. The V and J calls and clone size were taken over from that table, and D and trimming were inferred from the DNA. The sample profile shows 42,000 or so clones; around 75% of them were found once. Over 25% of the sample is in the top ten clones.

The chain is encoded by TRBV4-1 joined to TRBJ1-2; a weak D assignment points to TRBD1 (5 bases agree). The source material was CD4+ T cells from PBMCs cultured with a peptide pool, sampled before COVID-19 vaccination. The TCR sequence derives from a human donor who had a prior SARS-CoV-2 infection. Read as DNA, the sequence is TGCGCCAGCAGCCAGCAGGGTACGCATGGCTACACCTTC. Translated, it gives CASSQQGTHGYTF.